Described below is a single TCR beta chain sequence and its context. The sample holds a few counts of this clone. Its antigen is still unknown. The record has no base qualities; no much larger clone is one base away. The CDR3, from cysteine to phenylalanine, totals 15 residues. Only the CDR3 DNA is retained, 45 bases long and in frame from the first base. CDR1 and CDR2 were assigned from the germline V gene as SGHRS and YFSETQ. V lost 1 base and J lost 0 bases, and the count of bases not matched to a germline gene is 4. The source of the sample is a study of blood T cell repertoires in COVID-19 (dated by TCRdb to about 2020). Context from the whole study: Collaborator samples came from the United States, Italy and Spain and covered acute and convalescent phases of COVID-19. The material from the prospective study consisted of cDNA or gDNA derived from T cells, B-cell-depleted T cells, or PBMCs. Subjects who had been exposed to COVID-19, were actively infected with it, or had recovered from it provided the deeply sampled blood TCRbeta repertoires that made up the dataset. The repertoires were released in a freely available public database intended as a resource for research on the immune response to SARS-CoV-2. Samples were obtained from the ongoing ImmuneRACE study (first 160 participants) and from 1,254 subjects provided by 6 global collaborators. A de-identified subject ID, COVID-19 status, age in years and sex were almost always included in the sample metadata. HLA class I and class II types, where available, came from metadata supplied by the sample provider rather than from assay-based typing.

TCRbeta CDR3 regions were amplified from genomic DNA by means of the immunoSEQ Assay, a bias-controlled multiplex PCR. Regarding the original processing steps: Within the assay, amplification of reference gene primers was used to estimate how many nucleated cells each sample contained. Sequence reads were collapsed and filtered to measure the absolute abundance of every unique TCRbeta CDR3 rearrangement. For each sample, productive Simpson clonality was calculated by taking the square root of Simpson's diversity index across productive rearrangements. TCRdb retrieved this table from immuneACCESS and kept in-frame rearrangements only. Not all clones are present; in checked studies, unresolved V genes account for under half, and no reason is known for the remainder. V, J and clone size are taken as reported in that table, and D and trimming were inferred from the DNA itself. The sample yields some 90,000 clones; approximately 86% were counted once. The ten largest make up 0.95% to 1.5% of the sample.

Each collaborating institution followed its own protocols to collect whole blood in K2EDTA tubes. For TCRbeta analysis, collaborators shipped samples in one of three forms: frozen whole blood, isolated PBMCs, or DNA extracted from either of those sample types. Study-level results and caveats: The quantity of clinical and demographic metadata differed by source and by participant and was supplied without curation.

Material: peripheral blood. The receptor comes from a man older than 75 with active or convalescent COVID-19. The chain joins TRBV5-1 to TRBJ2-7; 7 bases in the junction line up with TRBD2. The CDR3 protein sequence reads: CASSLLGLPSYEQYF. The nucleotide sequence is given as TGCGCCAGCAGCTTGTTGGGACTACCCTCCTACGAGCAGTACTTC.